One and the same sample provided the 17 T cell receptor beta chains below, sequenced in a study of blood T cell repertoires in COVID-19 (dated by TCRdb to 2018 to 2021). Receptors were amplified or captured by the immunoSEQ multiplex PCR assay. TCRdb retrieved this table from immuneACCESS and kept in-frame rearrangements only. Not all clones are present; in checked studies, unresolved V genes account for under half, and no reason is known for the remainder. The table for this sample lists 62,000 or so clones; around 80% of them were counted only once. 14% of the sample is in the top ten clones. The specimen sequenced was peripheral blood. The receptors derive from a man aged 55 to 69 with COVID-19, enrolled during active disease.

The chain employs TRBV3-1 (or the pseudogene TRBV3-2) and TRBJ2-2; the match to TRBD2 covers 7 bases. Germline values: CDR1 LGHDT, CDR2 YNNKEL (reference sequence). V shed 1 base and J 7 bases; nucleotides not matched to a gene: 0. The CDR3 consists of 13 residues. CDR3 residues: CASSQGGSGELFF. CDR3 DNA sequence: TGTGCCAGCAGCCAAGGCGGGAGCGGGGAGCTGTTTTTT.

The CDR3 DNA reads TGTGCCAGTAGTATCTATGGGGGGACTTATAATTCACCCCTCCACTTT. Translating gives CASSIYGGTYNSPLHF. V gene TRBV19 combines with J gene TRBJ1-6, with D perhaps matching TRBD1 (5 bases). CDR1 and CDR2 (germline): LNHDA, SQIVND (reference sequence). CDR3 length equals 16 residues. Trimming pared 3 bases from V and 4 bases from J, leaving 13 bases between.

This CDR3 reads CASNQQGSDTQYF. The CDR3 DNA reads as TGTGCCAGCAACCAACAGGGTTCAGATACGCAGTATTTT. This chain joins TRBV6-5 and TRBJ2-3; D possibly corresponds to TRBD1 (6 bases). Germline CDR1 reads MNHEY; CDR2 reads SVGAGI. The CDR3 consists of 13 residues. The V gene lost 7 bases and the J gene lost 4 bases, with 12 bases spanning the gap.

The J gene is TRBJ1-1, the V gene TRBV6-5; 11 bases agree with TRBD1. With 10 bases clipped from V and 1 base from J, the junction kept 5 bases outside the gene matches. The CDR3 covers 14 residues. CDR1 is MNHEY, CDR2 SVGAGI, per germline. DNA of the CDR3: TGTGCCACCCGGGACAGGGGGGGGAACACTGAAGCTTTCTTT. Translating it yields CATRDRGGNTEAFF.

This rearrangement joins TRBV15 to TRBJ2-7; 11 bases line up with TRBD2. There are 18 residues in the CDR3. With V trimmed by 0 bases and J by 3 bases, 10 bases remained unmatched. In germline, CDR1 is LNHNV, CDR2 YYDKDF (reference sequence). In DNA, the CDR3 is TGTGCCACCAGCAGAGATATCGGACTAGCGGGTTCGCGCTACGAGCAGTACTTC. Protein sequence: CATSRDIGLAGSRYEQYF.

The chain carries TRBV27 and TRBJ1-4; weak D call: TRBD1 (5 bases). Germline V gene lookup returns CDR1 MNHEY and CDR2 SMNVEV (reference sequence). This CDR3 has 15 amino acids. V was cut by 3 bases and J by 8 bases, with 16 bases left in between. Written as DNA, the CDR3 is TGTGCCAGCAGTTTGGGGGGAAGAGGTCACGAAAAACTGTTTTTT. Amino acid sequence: CASSLGGRGHEKLFF.

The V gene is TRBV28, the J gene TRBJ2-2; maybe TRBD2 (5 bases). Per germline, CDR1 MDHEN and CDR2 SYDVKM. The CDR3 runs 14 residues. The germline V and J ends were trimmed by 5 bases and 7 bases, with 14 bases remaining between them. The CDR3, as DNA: TGTGCCAGCAGTCCTCTGGGGAGCTACGGGGAGCTGTTTTTT. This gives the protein CASSPLGSYGELFF. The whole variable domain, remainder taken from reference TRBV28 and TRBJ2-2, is DVKVTQSSRYLVKRTGEKVFLECVQDMDHENMFWYRQDPGLGLRLIYFSYDVKMKEKGDIPEGYSVSREKKERFSLILESASTNQTSMYLCASSPLGSYGELFFGEGSRLTVL.

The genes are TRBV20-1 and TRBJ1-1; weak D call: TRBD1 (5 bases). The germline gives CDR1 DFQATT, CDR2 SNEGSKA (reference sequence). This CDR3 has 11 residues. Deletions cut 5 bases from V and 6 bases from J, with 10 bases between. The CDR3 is CSALTAAEAFF. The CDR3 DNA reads TGCAGTGCTCTGACAGCTGCTGAAGCTTTCTTT.

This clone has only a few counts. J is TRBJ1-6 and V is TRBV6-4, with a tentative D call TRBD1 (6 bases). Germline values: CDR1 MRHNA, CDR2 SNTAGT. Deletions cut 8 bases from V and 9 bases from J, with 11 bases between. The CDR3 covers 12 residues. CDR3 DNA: TGTGCCAGCCGACAGGTAAGTTCACCCCTCCACTTT. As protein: CASRQVSSPLHF.

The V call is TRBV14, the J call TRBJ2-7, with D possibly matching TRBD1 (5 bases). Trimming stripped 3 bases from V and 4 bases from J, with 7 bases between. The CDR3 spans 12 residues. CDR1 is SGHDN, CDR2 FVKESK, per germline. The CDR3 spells CASSQNRYEQYF. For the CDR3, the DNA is TGTGCCAGCAGCCAGAACAGGTACGAGCAGTACTTC.

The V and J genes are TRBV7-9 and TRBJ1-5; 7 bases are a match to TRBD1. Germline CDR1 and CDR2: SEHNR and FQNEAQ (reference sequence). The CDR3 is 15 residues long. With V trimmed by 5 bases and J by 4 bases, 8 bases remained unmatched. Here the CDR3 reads CASSGPGQMNQPQHF. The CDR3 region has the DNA TGTGCCAGCAGCGGTCCGGGACAGATGAATCAGCCCCAGCATTTT.

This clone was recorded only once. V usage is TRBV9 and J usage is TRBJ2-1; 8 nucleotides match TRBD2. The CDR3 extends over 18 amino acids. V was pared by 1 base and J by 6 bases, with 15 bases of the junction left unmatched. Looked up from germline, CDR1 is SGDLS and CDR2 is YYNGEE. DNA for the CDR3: TGTGCCAGCAGCGTAAATAGCGGCGCCGGGACTAGGAGCAATGAGCAGTTCTTC. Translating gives CASSVNSGAGTRSNEQFF. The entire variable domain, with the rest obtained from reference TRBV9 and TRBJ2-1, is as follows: DSGVTQTPKHLITATGQRVTLRCSPRSGDLSVYWYQQSLDQGLQFLIQYYNGEERAKGNILERFSAQQFPDLHSELNLSSLELGDSALYFCASSVNSGAGTRSNEQFFGPGTRLTVL.

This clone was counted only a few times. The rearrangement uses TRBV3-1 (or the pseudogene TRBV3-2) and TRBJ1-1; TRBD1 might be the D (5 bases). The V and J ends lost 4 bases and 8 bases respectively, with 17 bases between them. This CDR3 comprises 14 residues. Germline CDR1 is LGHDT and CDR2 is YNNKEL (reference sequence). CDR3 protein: CASSRLSGAEEAFF. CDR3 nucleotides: TGTGCCAGCAGCCGTCTATCTGGGGCTGAGGAAGCTTTCTTT.

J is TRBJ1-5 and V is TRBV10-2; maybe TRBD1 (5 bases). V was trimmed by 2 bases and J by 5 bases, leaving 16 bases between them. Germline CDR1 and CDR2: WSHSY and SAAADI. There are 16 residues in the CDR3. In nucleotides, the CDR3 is TGCGCCAGCAGTGAGAGCCGGGAGGGGCGTCATCAGCCCCAGCATTTT. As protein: CASSESREGRHQPQHF.

The CDR3 loop is CASSLGRAGDEQYF. DNA of the CDR3: TGCGCCAGCAGCTTAGGGCGCGCCGGGGACGAGCAGTACTTC. The chain uses TRBV5-1 and TRBJ2-7, with D perhaps matching TRBD2 (5 bases). Looked up from germline, CDR1 is SGHRS and CDR2 is YFSETQ. The length of the CDR3 is 14 residues. Trimming took off 2 bases at V and 5 bases at J, with 14 bases between the two ends.

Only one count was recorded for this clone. Written as DNA, the CDR3 is TGTGCCAGCAGCGGCGGTGACGGAGCATCAGTGACCCAGTACTTC. This encodes CASSGGDGASVTQYF. V and J are TRBV7-9 and TRBJ2-5; D is undetermined. Germline V gives CDR1 SEHNR, CDR2 FQNEAQ (reference sequence). CDR3 size: 15 residues. Between the trimmed V and J ends, which lost 5 bases and 7 bases, there was a span of 20 bases.

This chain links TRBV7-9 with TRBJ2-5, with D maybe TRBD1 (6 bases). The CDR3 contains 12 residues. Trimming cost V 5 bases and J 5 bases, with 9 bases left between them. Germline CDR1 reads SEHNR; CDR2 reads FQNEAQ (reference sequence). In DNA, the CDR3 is TGTGCCAGCAGCGGGGGCGGGGAGACCCAGTACTTC. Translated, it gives CASSGGGETQYF.